This T cell receptor beta chain was obtained from a study of OX40 agonist ivuxolimab in advanced cancers. Overall study: Patients achieving partial responses numbered three: one hepatocellular carcinoma case and two cutaneous melanoma cases.

V lost 4 bases and J lost 5, with 8 bases in between. The germline CDR1 and CDR2 sequences are KGHSH and LQKENI. The CDR3 has 13 amino acids. Of note for this clone: The antigen remains undetermined.

Study-wide results and limits: The antigen specificity of the peripheral T cells (those that were expanded) was not determined.

Libraries were prepared by immunoSEQ multiplex PCR; TCRdb keeps only in-frame clonotypes and omits some of them. The sample yields 25,000 to 35,000 clones, 60% to 85% seen once. This receptor was identified in an adult with an advanced solid tumor such as melanoma, head and neck, liver or kidney cancer. The chain carries TRBV18 and TRBJ1-4; unclear D gene. The material sequenced was CD4+ or CD8+ T cells sorted from blood, taken in a trial of the OX40 agonist ivuxolimab. The DNA of the CDR3 is TGTGCCAGCTCACGAGGCATCAATGAAAAACTGTTTTTT. The encoded protein is CASSRGINEKLFF.